One T cell receptor (beta chain) is described in this entry. Its matching antigen is unknown. Naive CD8 cells, CD45RO-negative and positively selected for CCR7, excluded terminally differentiated effector memory CD45RA+ cells. It was across several immunoSEQ plates that each subset's genomic DNA was evenly split. The input for sorted-subset replicate PCRs was around 0.2 ug DNA, around 30,000 T cell genomes. Produced via immunoSEQ multiplex PCR; TCRdb's table is partial and in-frame only. The repertoire holds roughly 2.1 million clones, with roughly 91% as singletons. This sample stems from a study of shared clonotypes between healthy human individuals. Study-level results: Sorted-subset sequencing was shown by rarefaction to be incomplete despite large depth.

The clonotype was recovered from a man between 18 and 29 years old in good health. Some clones in this sample may be carry-over from other donors' samples. The sequenced sample consisted of naive CD8+ T cells from PBMCs.

For the CDR3, the DNA is TGTGCCAGCAGCTTAAGCAGGGGGGATTTTGTCGGCACAGATACGCAGTATTTT. Protein: CASSLSRGDFVGTDTQYF. V is TRBV7-3 and J is TRBJ2-3, with D tentatively TRBD1 (7 bases). V was cut by 1 base and J by 1 base, with 18 bases left in between. The CDR3 runs 18 residues. The germline V gene encodes CDR1 SGHTA and CDR2 FQGTGA.